The clone carrying this TCR beta chain was counted at least ten times. Its specificity is not known. The library protocol tagged individual cDNA molecules with unique molecular identifiers. Each CDR3 protein is one row after TCRdb ran MiXCR on the 5' RACE reads. The sample includes about 10,000 distinct CDR3 sequences, around 5% of them seen just once. The data belong to a study of early T cells in non-severe SARS-CoV-2 infection. For the study at large: Unsorted whole-blood RNA was sequenced in bulk, leaving chains unpaired. Study results and limitations: VDJdb matches were skewed toward anti-spike CD8 T cell responses.

The germline CDR1 and CDR2 sequences are SGHAT and FQNNGV. V dropped 3 bases and J dropped 3; count of bases not matched to a gene: 4. This CDR3 has 14 amino acids. This TCR was sampled from an adult who was a healthcare worker with PCR-confirmed SARS-CoV-2 infection or an uninfected control (not recorded which). Sequences were obtained from whole blood. This chain uses TRBV11-2 with TRBJ2-5; 7 nucleotides align to TRBD2. CDR3: CASSFGRLEETQYF. In nucleotides, the CDR3 is TGTGCCAGCAGCTTCGGGAGGTTAGAAGAGACCCAGTACTTC.